Shown below are 15 T cell receptor beta chains from a single sample sequenced in a study of T cells in Graves' hyperthyroidism and ophthalmopathy. RNA transcripts yielded amplified TCR beta CDR3 regions. A set of HTBI primers served as the primers for a first-round RT-PCR of the TCR CDR3. Using its own MiXCR run on the multiplex PCR reads, TCRdb lists one record per CDR3 protein. The table shows 560,000 or so distinct CDR3 sequences, with less than 20% occurring only once. The sequencing input was blood. Receptors were obtained from a man between 40 and 49 years old with Graves' ophthalmopathy.

The chain has TRBV5-1 and TRBJ1-1; maybe TRBD1 (5 bases). V lost 5 bases and J 5 bases, leaving 13 bases between the germline ends. Germline assignment: CDR1 SGHRS and CDR2 YFSETQ. CDR3 length: 13 amino acids. Here the CDR3 reads CASRGTPITEAFF. The CDR3 nucleotides read TGCGCCAGCAGAGGGACTCCCATAACTGAAGCTTTCTTT.

The V gene is TRBV7-8, the J gene TRBJ2-7; maybe TRBD2 (5 bases). This CDR3 contains 14 residues. From germline, CDR1 is SGHVS and CDR2 FQNEAQ. V gave up 5 bases and J gave up 6 bases, with 17 bases separating them. The CDR3 sequence is CASSQREGSGEQYF. The CDR3 DNA sequence: TGTGCCAGCAGCCAGAGGGAAGGTTCGGGCGAGCAGTACTTC.

The sample holds many counts of this clonotype. The chain joins TRBV5-1 to TRBJ2-1; 14 nucleotides align to TRBD2. Looked up from germline, CDR1 is SGHRS and CDR2 is YFSETQ. CDR3 size: 18 residues. J was trimmed by 4 bases and V by 0 bases; bases with no gene match: 6. CDR3 region: CASSLARLAGGPYNEQFF. The CDR3 region has the DNA TGCGCCAGCAGCTTGGCCCGACTAGCGGGAGGGCCATACAATGAGCAGTTCTTC.

This clonotype was counted ten times or more. This chain links TRBV2 with TRBJ2-7; 12 bases fit TRBD2. Trimming at V came to 7 bases and at J to 6 bases, leaving 7 bases not matched to a gene. Germline V gene data show CDR1 as SNHLY and CDR2 as FYNNEI. CDR3 length: 14 amino acids. For the CDR3, the DNA is TGTGCCAGCAACAGACTAGCGGGAGTTTTCGAGCAGTACTTC. It is translated as CASNRLAGVFEQYF.

The CDR3 nucleotides read TGTGCCAGCAGCTTCGGGACTTTCTCCTACAATGAGCAGTTCTTC. It encodes CASSFGTFSYNEQFF. The rearrangement uses TRBV7-9 and TRBJ2-1, with D maybe TRBD2 (6 bases). V lost 3 bases, J lost 0 bases, and 9 bases lay in between. Per germline, CDR1 SEHNR and CDR2 FQNEAQ (reference sequence). The CDR3 has 15 residues.

This clonotype showed up many times. The chain joins TRBV30 to TRBJ2-3; TRBD1 is a possible D gene (5 bases). V shed 0 bases and J shed 5 bases, with 9 bases lying between them. Germline V gives CDR1 GTSNPN, CDR2 SVGIG (reference sequence). CDR3 length: 13 residues. CDR3 bases: TGTGCCTGGAGTGTGGGGCGTAGAGATACGCAGTATTTT. Protein: CAWSVGRRDTQYF.

V is TRBV5-8 and J is TRBJ2-7; the match to TRBD2 covers 9 bases. The trim removed 6 bases at V and 3 bases at J, leaving 7 bases unmatched. The CDR3 runs 14 residues. Germline assignment: CDR1 SGHTS and CDR2 YDEGEE. In nucleotides, the CDR3 is TGTGCCAGCACCCTAGGGCGGGGGGGCTACGAGCAGTACTTC. It codes for CASTLGRGGYEQYF.

This clonotype was detected ten times or more. V is TRBV6-1 and J is TRBJ1-1; 7 positions match TRBD1. Germline CDR1 and CDR2: MNHNS and SASEGT. The CDR3 is made up of 12 amino acids. Trimming cost V 7 bases and J 4 bases; bases outside gene matches: 3. Written as DNA, the CDR3 is TGTGCCAGCACCCAGGGGGTCACTGAAGCTTTCTTT. Translating gives CASTQGVTEAFF.

Many counts were recorded for this clonotype. V is TRBV10-3 and J is TRBJ2-1; 9 nucleotides agree with TRBD1. Germline CDR1 is ENHRY and CDR2 is SYGVKD. This CDR3 is built from 16 residues. Trimming took 10 bases from V and 0 from J; bases not matched to a gene: 10. CDR3 DNA sequence: TGTGCCACCCATACACCGGGACAGGGCTCCTACAATGAGCAGTTCTTC. As protein: CATHTPGQGSYNEQFF.

This clonotype was seen repeatedly, ten times or more. The chain combines TRBV20-1 with TRBJ2-3; no reliable D call. The CDR3 sequence is 15 residues long. The germline V gene encodes CDR1 DFQATT and CDR2 SNEGSKA (reference sequence). V dropped 0 bases and J dropped 0 bases, with 10 bases sitting between them. The CDR3 nucleotides are TGCAGTGCTAGAGATGTTGGCGAAAGCACAGATACGCAGTATTTT. Translation: CSARDVGESTDTQYF.

The genes are TRBV12-3 or TRBV12-4 and TRBJ1-4; 9 nucleotides agree with TRBD1. J gave up 9 bases and V 4 bases, and 6 bases lay outside the gene matches. This CDR3 has 14 amino acids. The CDR3: CASSSTGGNQKLFF. CDR3 in DNA: TGTGCCAGCAGTTCGACAGGGGGAAATCAAAAACTGTTTTTT.

The table lists this clonotype with many counts. The chain couples TRBV7-3 to TRBJ2-3, with D maybe TRBD2 (6 bases). V shed 5 bases and J shed 3 bases, with 12 bases lying between them. In germline, CDR1 is SGHTA, CDR2 FQGTGA. This CDR3 comprises 14 residues. The CDR3 DNA reads as TGTGCCAGCAGCCTGGTTGCGGGGACAGATACGCAGTATTTT. The encoded protein is CASSLVAGTDTQYF.

This clonotype appeared many times. The chain employs TRBV5-8 and TRBJ1-2; D may be TRBD1 (5 bases). Trimming left V 0 bases short and J 2 bases short, with 14 bases between. Germline lookup yields CDR1 SGHTS and CDR2 YDEGEE. The CDR3 is made up of 16 amino acids. DNA for the CDR3: TGTGCCAGCAGCTTGGTGACAGACACTTTGAACTATGGCTACACCTTC. It translates to CASSLVTDTLNYGYTF.

In its sample, this clonotype was seen many times. The chain recombines TRBV3-1 with TRBJ1-6, with D unclear. The V end lost 1 base, the J end lost 9 bases, and 4 bases lay between the germline ends. The CDR3 spans 12 residues. CDR1 and CDR2 from the germline V gene are LGHDT and YNNKEL (reference sequence). The CDR3 loop reads CASSQGSSPLHF. CDR3 in DNA: TGTGCCAGCAGCCAAGGCAGTTCACCCCTCCACTTT.

This clonotype showed up many times. The chain has TRBV2 and TRBJ1-5, with TRBD1 as a possible D gene (6 bases). There are 15 residues in the CDR3. Germline V gene data show CDR1 as SNHLY and CDR2 as FYNNEI. V was clipped by 4 bases and J by 0 bases, with 10 bases between them. CDR3 region: CASSGGQYSNQPQHF. The CDR3 DNA sequence: TGTGCCAGCAGTGGCGGACAGTATAGCAATCAGCCCCAGCATTTT.